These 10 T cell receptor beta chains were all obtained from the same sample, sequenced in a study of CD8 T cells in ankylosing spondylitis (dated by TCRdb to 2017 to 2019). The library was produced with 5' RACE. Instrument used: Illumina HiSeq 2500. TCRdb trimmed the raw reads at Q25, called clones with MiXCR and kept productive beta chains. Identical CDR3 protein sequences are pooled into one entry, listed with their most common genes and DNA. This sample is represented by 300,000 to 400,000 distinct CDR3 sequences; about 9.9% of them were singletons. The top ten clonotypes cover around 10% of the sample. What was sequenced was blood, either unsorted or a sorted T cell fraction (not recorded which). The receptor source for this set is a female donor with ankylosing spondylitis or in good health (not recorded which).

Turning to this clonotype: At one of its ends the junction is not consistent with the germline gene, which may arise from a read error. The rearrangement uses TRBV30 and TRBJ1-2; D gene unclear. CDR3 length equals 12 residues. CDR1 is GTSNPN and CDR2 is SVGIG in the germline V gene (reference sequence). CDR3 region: CAWTGYSYGDTF. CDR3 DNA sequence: TGTGCCTGGACTGGGTATAGCTATGGCGACACCTTC.

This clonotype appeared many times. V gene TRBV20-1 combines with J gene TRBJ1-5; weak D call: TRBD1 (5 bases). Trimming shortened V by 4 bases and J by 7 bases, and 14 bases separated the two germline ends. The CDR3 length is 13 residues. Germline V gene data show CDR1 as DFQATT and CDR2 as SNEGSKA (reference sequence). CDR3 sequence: CSAKDTTGQPQHF. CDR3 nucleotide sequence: TGCAGTGCTAAGGACACCACGGGGCAGCCCCAGCATTTT.

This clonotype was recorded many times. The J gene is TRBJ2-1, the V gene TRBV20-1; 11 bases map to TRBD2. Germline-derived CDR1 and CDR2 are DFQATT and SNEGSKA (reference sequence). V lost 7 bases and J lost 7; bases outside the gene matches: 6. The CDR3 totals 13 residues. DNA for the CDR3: TGCAGTGTAGCGGGGGGGCCGGCAAATGAGCAGTTCTTC. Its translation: CSVAGGPANEQFF.

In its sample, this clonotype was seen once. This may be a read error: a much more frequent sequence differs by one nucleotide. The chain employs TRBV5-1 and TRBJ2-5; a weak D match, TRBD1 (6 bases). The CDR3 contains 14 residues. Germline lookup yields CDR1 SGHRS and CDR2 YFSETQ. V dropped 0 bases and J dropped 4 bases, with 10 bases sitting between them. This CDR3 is CASSLVGGVETQYF. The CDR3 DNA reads TGCGCCAGCAGCTTGGTTGGGGGCGTAGAGACCCAGTACTTC. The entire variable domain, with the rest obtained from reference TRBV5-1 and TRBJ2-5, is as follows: KAGVTQTPRYLIKTRGQQVTLSCSPISGHRSVSWYQQTPGQGLQFLFEYFSETQRNKGNFPGRFSGRQFSNSRSEMNVSTLELGDSALYLCASSLVGGVETQYFGPGTRLLVL.

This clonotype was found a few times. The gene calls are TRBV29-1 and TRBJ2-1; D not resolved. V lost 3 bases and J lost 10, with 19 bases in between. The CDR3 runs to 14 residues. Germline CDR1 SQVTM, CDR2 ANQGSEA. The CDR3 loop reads CSVDPSPGTGEQFF. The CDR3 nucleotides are TGCAGCGTTGACCCGAGCCCGGGCACCGGAGAGCAGTTCTTC.

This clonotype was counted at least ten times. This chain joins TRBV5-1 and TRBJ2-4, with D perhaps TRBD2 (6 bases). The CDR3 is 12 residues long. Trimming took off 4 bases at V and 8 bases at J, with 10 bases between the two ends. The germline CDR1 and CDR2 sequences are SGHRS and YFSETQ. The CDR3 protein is CASSLEGYIQYF. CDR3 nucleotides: TGCGCCAGCAGCCTGGAGGGGTACATTCAGTACTTC.

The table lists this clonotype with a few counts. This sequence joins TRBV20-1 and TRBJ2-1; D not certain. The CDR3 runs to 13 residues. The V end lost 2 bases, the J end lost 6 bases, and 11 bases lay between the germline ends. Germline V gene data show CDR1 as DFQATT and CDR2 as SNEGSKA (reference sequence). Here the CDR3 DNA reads TGCAGTGCTAGACTCAGCTATAGCAATGAGCAGTTCTTC. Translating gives CSARLSYSNEQFF.

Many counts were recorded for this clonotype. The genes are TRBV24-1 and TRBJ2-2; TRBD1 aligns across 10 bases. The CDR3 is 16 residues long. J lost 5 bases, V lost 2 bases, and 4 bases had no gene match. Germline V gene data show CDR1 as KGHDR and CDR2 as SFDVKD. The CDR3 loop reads CATSDSGTGVTGELFF. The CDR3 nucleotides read TGTGCCACCAGTGATTCCGGGACAGGGGTAACCGGGGAGCTGTTTTTT.

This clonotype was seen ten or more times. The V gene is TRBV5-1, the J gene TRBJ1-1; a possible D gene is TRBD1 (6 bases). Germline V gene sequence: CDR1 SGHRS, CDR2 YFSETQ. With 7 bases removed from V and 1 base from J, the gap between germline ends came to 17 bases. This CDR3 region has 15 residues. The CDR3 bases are TGCGCCAGCCGGACAGTGAACTATCCGAACACTGAAGCTTTCTTT. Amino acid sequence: CASRTVNYPNTEAFF.

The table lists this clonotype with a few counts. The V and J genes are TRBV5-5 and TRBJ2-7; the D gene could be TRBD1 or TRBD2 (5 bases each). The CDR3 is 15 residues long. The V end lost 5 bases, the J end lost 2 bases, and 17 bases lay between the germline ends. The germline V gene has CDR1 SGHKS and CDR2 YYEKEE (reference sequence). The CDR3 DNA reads TGTGCCAGCAGTAAAATGGGGGTATCAGCCTACGAGCAGTACTTC. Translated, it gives CASSKMGVSAYEQYF.